Listed below are T cell receptor beta chains from one sample, sequenced in a study of siplizumab effects on memory and regulatory T cells. Data came from immunoSEQ multiplex PCR; TCRdb stores just in-frame clones and leaves some out. The repertoire has 90,000 to 140,000 clones, approximately 94% of them found once; the top ten carry about 0.32%. Material for sequencing was CD4+ T cells sorted from blood. These receptors were collected from a human donor in good health. CDR3s include the opening cysteine and the closing phenylalanine or tryptophan. D genes are given only for firm matches. Where a row states a size, it is once, few, many or the class of an expanded clone; other rows omit it.

v_gene: TRBV20-1
d_gene: NA
j_gene: TRBJ2-1
abundance: NA
CDR3nt: TGCAGTGCTAGTGCCTGGGACGAGCAGTTCTTC
CDR3aa: CSASAWDEQFF

v_gene: TRBV6-1
d_gene: NA
j_gene: TRBJ1-5
abundance: NA
CDR3nt: TGTGCCAGCGTGACGGCACCAAATCAGCCCCAGCATTTT
CDR3aa: CASVTAPNQPQHF

v_gene: TRBV11-3
d_gene: NA
j_gene: TRBJ1-1
abundance: NA
CDR3nt: TGTGCCAGCAGGGGGGAGGGGGAGGGCACTGAAGCTTTCTTT
CDR3aa: CASRGEGEGTEAFF

v_gene: TRBV5-4
d_gene: NA
j_gene: TRBJ1-1
abundance: NA
CDR3nt: TGTGCCAGCAGCTTGGAACCGAAAAACACTGAAGCTTTCTTT
CDR3aa: CASSLEPKNTEAFF

v_gene: TRBV30
d_gene: NA
j_gene: TRBJ2-1
abundance: NA
CDR3nt: TGTGCCTGGAGAGGCATGGGTGGGCCCCTTGGGAACGACTACAATGAGCAGTTCTTC
CDR3aa: CAWRGMGGPLGNDYNEQFF

v_gene: TRBV6-1
d_gene: NA
j_gene: TRBJ1-1
abundance: NA
CDR3nt: TGTGCCAGCACCGTCGGCCCCTTAGGTGTTGAAGCTTTCTTT
CDR3aa: CASTVGPLGVEAFF

v_gene: TRBV18
d_gene: NA
j_gene: TRBJ1-2
abundance: NA
CDR3nt: TGTGCCAGCTCACGAGAGGGGATTTCCTATGGCTACACCTTC
CDR3aa: CASSREGISYGYTF

v_gene: TRBV7-9
d_gene: TRBD1
j_gene: TRBJ1-4
abundance: NA
CDR3nt: TGTGCCGAATCCCCGCGAACAGACAGGGCCCCAAATGAAAAACTGTTTTTT
CDR3aa: CAESPRTDRAPNEKLFF

v_gene: TRBV7-3
d_gene: NA
j_gene: TRBJ2-5
abundance: NA
CDR3nt: TGTGCCAGCAGTCATGACGACCAAGAGACCCAGTACTTC
CDR3aa: CASSHDDQETQYF

v_gene: TRBV19
d_gene: TRBD2
j_gene: TRBJ2-1
abundance: NA
CDR3nt: TGTGCCAGTAGGAAGCGGGAGGGCCTTCAGGACAATGAGCAGTTCTTC
CDR3aa: CASRKREGLQDNEQFF

v_gene: TRBV19
d_gene: NA
j_gene: TRBJ1-6
abundance: medium-sized
CDR3nt: TGTGCCAGCCTCCCGGGGCAGCCCCTAAGGTGTTCACCCCTCCACTTT
CDR3aa: CASLPGQPLRCSPLHF

v_gene: TRBV20-1
d_gene: NA
j_gene: TRBJ2-5
abundance: NA
CDR3nt: TGCAGTGCCTCCAAAGGAGAGACCCAGTACTTC
CDR3aa: CSASKGETQYF

v_gene: TRBV6-1
d_gene: NA
j_gene: TRBJ2-3
abundance: NA
CDR3nt: TGTGCCAGCAGTCCCTTGGCAGGAGGGTCCGATACGCAGTATTTT
CDR3aa: CASSPLAGGSDTQYF

v_gene: TRBV6-4
d_gene: NA
j_gene: TRBJ2-5
abundance: NA
CDR3nt: TGTGCCGGAGGAGACAGTACCCCGGGCCAAGAGACCCAGTACTTC
CDR3aa: CAGGDSTPGQETQYF

v_gene: TRBV10-3
d_gene: TRBD1
j_gene: TRBJ2-7
abundance: NA
CDR3nt: TGTGCCATCAGTGACATCGGCGGGACAGGGCTTCTCTACGAGCAGTACTTC
CDR3aa: CAISDIGGTGLLYEQYF

v_gene: TRBV25-1
d_gene: NA
j_gene: TRBJ2-2
abundance: NA
CDR3nt: TGTGCCAGCAGTGAATATACCGTTGGCACCGGGGAGCTGTTTTTT
CDR3aa: CASSEYTVGTGELFF

v_gene: TRBV6-1
d_gene: TRBD1
j_gene: TRBJ2-3
abundance: NA
CDR3nt: TGTGCCAGCAGGAGGGGGCCAACAACAGATACGCAGTATTTT
CDR3aa: CASRRGPTTDTQYF

v_gene: TRBV6-6
d_gene: TRBD1
j_gene: TRBJ2-7
abundance: NA
CDR3nt: TGTGCCAGCAGACCCGGGACAGGGAACGTTCGGCAGTACTTC
CDR3aa: CASRPGTGNVRQYF

v_gene: TRBV5-1
d_gene: NA
j_gene: TRBJ1-1
abundance: once
CDR3nt: TGCGCCTCTCAGACTGGAGGGGCGGTCACTGAAGCTTTCTTT
CDR3aa: CASQTGGAVTEAFF

v_gene: TRBV18
d_gene: TRBD1
j_gene: TRBJ1-1
abundance: NA
CDR3nt: TGTGCCAGCTCACCACCCCAGGGGGCGTGGAACACTGAAGCTTTCTTT
CDR3aa: CASSPPQGAWNTEAFF

v_gene: TRBV6-5
d_gene: NA
j_gene: TRBJ1-4
abundance: NA
CDR3nt: TGTGCCAGCCGAGCCGGACAGCTTAATGAAAAACTGTTTTTT
CDR3aa: CASRAGQLNEKLFF

v_gene: TRBV5-6
d_gene: TRBD1
j_gene: TRBJ1-2
abundance: NA
CDR3nt: TGTGCCAGCAGCCCGGACAGGGGGCGATATATTGGCTACACCTTC
CDR3aa: CASSPDRGRYIGYTF

v_gene: TRBV6-5
d_gene: NA
j_gene: TRBJ1-1
abundance: NA
CDR3nt: TGTGCCAGCAGCCCGGAAGCTTTCTTT
CDR3aa: CASSPEAFF

v_gene: TRBV11-3
d_gene: NA
j_gene: TRBJ2-6
abundance: NA
CDR3nt: TGTGCCAGCAGCCCACGTGTTGGAAACTCTGGGGCCAACGTCCTGACTTTC
CDR3aa: CASSPRVGNSGANVLTF

v_gene: TRBV19
d_gene: NA
j_gene: TRBJ1-6
abundance: NA
CDR3nt: TGTGCCAGTAGGACCGGGACAAAAGTCTCACCCCTCCACTTT
CDR3aa: CASRTGTKVSPLHF

v_gene: TRBV30
d_gene: TRBD2
j_gene: TRBJ2-1
abundance: NA
CDR3nt: TGTGCCTGGAGTGCGGTGGCGGGAGGGCCCGGGAATGAGCAGTTCTTC
CDR3aa: CAWSAVAGGPGNEQFF

v_gene: TRBV5-6
d_gene: NA
j_gene: TRBJ2-7
abundance: NA
CDR3nt: TGTGCCAGCAGCTTGGAGCCACAGAGCTCCTACGAGCAGTACTTC
CDR3aa: CASSLEPQSSYEQYF

v_gene: TRBV9
d_gene: NA
j_gene: TRBJ2-7
abundance: NA
CDR3nt: TGTGCCAGCAGCGTAGCTCCCGACAGAATCTACGAGCAGTACTTC
CDR3aa: CASSVAPDRIYEQYF

v_gene: TRBV21-1
d_gene: NA
j_gene: TRBJ1-4
abundance: NA
CDR3nt: TGTGCCAGCAAGCTCCGGGCCCCATCCCGCGAAAAACTGTTTTTT
CDR3aa: CASKLRAPSREKLFF

v_gene: TRBV9
d_gene: NA
j_gene: TRBJ1-2
abundance: once
CDR3nt: TGTGCCAGCAGCGTAGATGGGGACGGCTACACCTTC
CDR3aa: CASSVDGDGYTF

v_gene: TRBV2
d_gene: TRBD2
j_gene: TRBJ2-1
abundance: NA
CDR3nt: TGTGCCAGCAGTGAACCCTCTCAGAGACTAGCGGGGAACTCCTACAATGAGCAGTTCTTC
CDR3aa: CASSEPSQRLAGNSYNEQFF

v_gene: TRBV4-2
d_gene: TRBD1
j_gene: TRBJ2-7
abundance: NA
CDR3nt: TGTGCCAGCAGCCAACCGGGACAGGGGACTCCCTACGAGCAGTACTTC
CDR3aa: CASSQPGQGTPYEQYF

v_gene: TRBV19
d_gene: NA
j_gene: TRBJ1-5
abundance: NA
CDR3nt: TGTGCCAGTAGTATTCTACCAGGTGGTCGCAATCAGCCCCAGCATTTT
CDR3aa: CASSILPGGRNQPQHF

v_gene: TRBV11-1
d_gene: NA
j_gene: TRBJ1-2
abundance: NA
CDR3nt: TGTGCCTCCGCGGGGGCTGGCGGCTACACCTTC
CDR3aa: CASAGAGGYTF

v_gene: TRBV19
d_gene: NA
j_gene: TRBJ2-2
abundance: NA
CDR3nt: TGTGCCAGTAGTATCGGATTTAACACCGGGGAGCTGTTTTTT
CDR3aa: CASSIGFNTGELFF

v_gene: TRBV4-1
d_gene: TRBD1
j_gene: TRBJ1-6
abundance: NA
CDR3nt: TGCGCCAGCAGCCGAGGGGGCACGGGCAATTCACCCCTCCACTTT
CDR3aa: CASSRGGTGNSPLHF

v_gene: TRBV13
d_gene: TRBD2
j_gene: TRBJ2-3
abundance: NA
CDR3nt: TGTGCCAGCAGCTTAGGGGGGCGTCCGGGACTAGCGGGGGCCGCAGATACGCAGTATTTT
CDR3aa: CASSLGGRPGLAGAADTQYF

v_gene: TRBV2
d_gene: TRBD1
j_gene: TRBJ1-1
abundance: NA
CDR3nt: TGTGCCAGCAGTGGTACAGGGGGGGACACTGAAGCTTTCTTT
CDR3aa: CASSGTGGDTEAFF

v_gene: TRBV11-2
d_gene: NA
j_gene: TRBJ1-1
abundance: once
CDR3nt: TGTGCCAGCAGCTTGCAACGGACAAGTTACACTGAAGCTTTCTTT
CDR3aa: CASSLQRTSYTEAFF

v_gene: TRBV19
d_gene: NA
j_gene: TRBJ2-1
abundance: NA
CDR3nt: TGTGCCAGTATCAAGACAGGAAGCTCCTACAATGAGCAGTTCTTC
CDR3aa: CASIKTGSSYNEQFF

v_gene: TRBV4-1
d_gene: NA
j_gene: TRBJ1-6
abundance: NA
CDR3nt: TGCGCCAGCAGCCAAGAGGGGGGCAGGCCCCCCGAGGGTACCCTCCACTTT
CDR3aa: CASSQEGGRPPEGTLHF

v_gene: TRBV5-6
d_gene: NA
j_gene: TRBJ1-2
abundance: NA
CDR3nt: TGTGCCAGCAGCCGATTACAGGGAGACTATGGCTACACCTTC
CDR3aa: CASSRLQGDYGYTF

v_gene: TRBV6-1
d_gene: NA
j_gene: TRBJ1-5
abundance: NA
CDR3nt: TGTGCCAGCAGTGAGTTACATCAGCCCCAGCATTTT
CDR3aa: CASSELHQPQHF

v_gene: TRBV5-4
d_gene: NA
j_gene: TRBJ2-7
abundance: NA
CDR3nt: TGTGCCAGCAGCCTGACCTCCGGCTACGAGCAGTACTTC
CDR3aa: CASSLTSGYEQYF

v_gene: TRBV2
d_gene: NA
j_gene: TRBJ2-7
abundance: few
CDR3nt: TGTGCCAGCCAGGGGTCGACGCACGAGCAGTACTTC
CDR3aa: CASQGSTHEQYF

v_gene: TRBV27
d_gene: TRBD2
j_gene: TRBJ2-1
abundance: NA
CDR3nt: TGTGCCAGCAGAGACCTTAGCGGGGGATACAATGAGCAGTTCTTC
CDR3aa: CASRDLSGGYNEQFF

v_gene: TRBV11-3
d_gene: NA
j_gene: TRBJ2-3
abundance: once
CDR3nt: TGTGCCAGCAGCTTAGAGGCTAGCACAGATACGCAGTATTTT
CDR3aa: CASSLEASTDTQYF

v_gene: TRBV5-4
d_gene: TRBD2
j_gene: TRBJ2-7
abundance: few
CDR3nt: TGTGCCAGCAGCCGGACTAGCGGGGGTACGTCCTACGAGCAGTACTTC
CDR3aa: CASSRTSGGTSYEQYF

v_gene: TRBV14
d_gene: NA
j_gene: TRBJ1-6
abundance: NA
CDR3nt: TGTGCCAGCAGCCAAGGTCCATATTCACCCCTCCACTTT
CDR3aa: CASSQGPYSPLHF

v_gene: TRBV14
d_gene: NA
j_gene: TRBJ2-1
abundance: NA
CDR3nt: TGTGCCAGCAGCCCCCTCGCCGCAGCCGAAAGAAAATTCTTC
CDR3aa: CASSPLAAAERKFF

v_gene: TRBV5-4
d_gene: NA
j_gene: TRBJ1-4
abundance: NA
CDR3nt: TGTGCCAGCAGCCCCGGGGGAGATAAGTATGAAAAACTGTTTTTT
CDR3aa: CASSPGGDKYEKLFF

v_gene: TRBV5-1
d_gene: TRBD1
j_gene: TRBJ2-3
abundance: NA
CDR3nt: TGCGCCAGCAGCGTCGACAGGGGGGATCGAGATACGCAGTATTTT
CDR3aa: CASSVDRGDRDTQYF

v_gene: TRBV18
d_gene: TRBD2
j_gene: TRBJ2-2
abundance: NA
CDR3nt: TGTGCCAGCTCACCTCCGGGAGCGGGGATGAACACCGGGGAGCTGTTTTTT
CDR3aa: CASSPPGAGMNTGELFF

v_gene: TRBV18
d_gene: TRBD1
j_gene: TRBJ1-1
abundance: once
CDR3nt: TGTGCCAGCTCACCGGTAGACAGGGGAACTGAAGCTTTCTTT
CDR3aa: CASSPVDRGTEAFF

v_gene: TRBV5-6
d_gene: NA
j_gene: TRBJ1-1
abundance: NA
CDR3nt: TGTGCCAGCAGCTTGGGTGCAGGGGCGGCCACTGAAGCTTTCTTT
CDR3aa: CASSLGAGAATEAFF